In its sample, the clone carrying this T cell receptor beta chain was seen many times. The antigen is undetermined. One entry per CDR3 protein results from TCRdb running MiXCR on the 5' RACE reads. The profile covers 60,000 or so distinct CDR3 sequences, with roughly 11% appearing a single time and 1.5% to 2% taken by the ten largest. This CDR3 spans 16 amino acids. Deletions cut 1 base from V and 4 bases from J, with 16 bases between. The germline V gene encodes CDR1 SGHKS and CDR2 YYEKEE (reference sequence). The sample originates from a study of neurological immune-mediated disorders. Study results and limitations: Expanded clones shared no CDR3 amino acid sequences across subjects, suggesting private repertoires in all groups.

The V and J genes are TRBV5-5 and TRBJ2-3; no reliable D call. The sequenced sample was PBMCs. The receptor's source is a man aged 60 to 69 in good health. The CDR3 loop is CASSLQVGRSADTQYF. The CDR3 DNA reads TGTGCCAGCAGCTTGCAGGTGGGCAGGAGTGCAGATACGCAGTATTTT.